Listed here are 26 T cell receptor beta chains from one sample, sequenced in a study of Ad26.COV2.S vaccination and SARS-CoV-2 variants. Treatment noted: over 15 received Ad26.COV2.S at low or high dose, single or two shots; about 5 received placebo; per-sample allocation not given. Following the first vaccine or placebo injection, samples were taken on day 63. Using immunoSEQ multiplex PCR, the repertoire was profiled, and TCRdb retains in-frame clones only, with some absent. The table lists approximately 500,000 clones, roughly 89% of them singletons, with 13% in the top ten. The sequencing used peripheral blood, collected in a trial of Ad26.COV2.S vaccine versus placebo. The receptors originated from a person between 18 and 59 years old who received the Ad26.COV2.S COVID-19 vaccine or a placebo.

This clone was seen only once. V usage is TRBV9 and J usage is TRBJ1-2, with 7 bases identical to TRBD1. The CDR3 runs 17 residues. V lost 4 bases, J lost 3 bases, and 15 bases stayed unmatched. CDR1 SGDLS and CDR2 YYNGEE come from the germline V gene. The CDR3 DNA follows: TGTGCCAGCAGCCCACCCAGGAATGACAGGGCCGACTATGGCTACACCTTC. It is translated as CASSPPRNDRADYGYTF.

The chain combines TRBV25-1 with TRBJ1-1, with a tentative D call TRBD1 (6 bases). The V end was cut by 5 bases, the J end by 1 base, with 11 bases between. The CDR3 runs to 14 residues. Germline V CDR1 and CDR2: MGHDK, SYGVNS. The CDR3 DNA sequence: TGTGCCAGCAGTTTAAGACAGGCGAACACTGAAGCTTTCTTT. Amino acid sequence: CASSLRQANTEAFF.

V and J are TRBV6-6 and TRBJ2-2; 7 bases agree with TRBD1. V was clipped by 2 bases and J by 6 bases; unmatched bases: 6. The CDR3 runs to 15 residues. Germline lookup yields CDR1 MNHNY and CDR2 SVGAGI (reference sequence). In nucleotides, the CDR3 is TGTGCCAGCAGTTACCCAAGACAGGGTTCCGGGGAGCTGTTTTTT. Its translation is CASSYPRQGSGELFF.

The chain joins TRBV19 to TRBJ2-2; TRBD2 matches 7 bases. With 6 bases clipped from V and 2 bases from J, the junction kept 6 bases outside the gene matches. Germline V CDR1 and CDR2: LNHDA, SQIVND (reference sequence). The CDR3 covers 15 residues. The CDR3 nucleotides read TGTGCCAGTAGGCCGGGACTAACCAACACCGGGGAGCTGTTTTTT. The encoded protein is CASRPGLTNTGELFF.

The sample holds one count of this clone. The genes are TRBV5-1 and TRBJ1-5, with D unclear. Per the germline V gene, CDR1 is SGHRS and CDR2 is YFSETQ. Trimming took off 4 bases at V and 5 bases at J, with 10 bases between the two ends. The CDR3 totals 13 residues. CDR3 region: CASSQNIDQPQHF. In DNA, the CDR3 is TGCGCCAGCAGCCAAAATATTGATCAGCCCCAGCATTTT.

The CDR3 reads CASSREGQGNSPLHF. The CDR3 nucleotides are TGTGCCAGCTCACGTGAGGGTCAGGGTAATTCACCCCTCCACTTT. The chain combines TRBV18 with TRBJ1-6; the D gene is possibly TRBD1 (5 bases). V was pared by 4 bases and J by 6 bases, with 13 bases between. Per the germline V gene, CDR1 is KGHSH and CDR2 is LQKENI. There are 15 residues in the CDR3. The whole variable domain, remainder taken from reference TRBV18 and TRBJ1-6, is NAGVMQNPRHLVRRRGQEARLRCSPMKGHSHVYWYRQLPEEGLKFMVYLQKENIIDESGMPKERFSAEFPKEGPSILRIQQVVRGDSAAYFCASSREGQGNSPLHFGNGTRLTVT.

The DNA for the CDR3 is TGTGCCAGCAGCTTGAAGGGGTTCCAACGTGGAGAGACCCAGTACTTC. Residues: CASSLKGFQRGETQYF. The chain joins TRBV5-4 to TRBJ2-5, with D maybe TRBD1 (5 bases). Germline lookup yields CDR1 SGHNT and CDR2 YYREEE (reference sequence). CDR3 length: 16 residues. The V and J ends lost 1 base and 4 bases respectively, with 17 bases between them.

This clone was detected ten times or more. At one end, the junction sequence differs from germline, possibly due to a read error. V usage is TRBV30 and J usage is TRBJ2-7; possibly TRBD1 or TRBD2 for D (6 bases each). Per the germline V gene, CDR1 is GTSNPN and CDR2 is SVGIG (reference sequence). This CDR3 comprises 11 residues. CDR3 sequence (DNA): TGTGCCTGGAGAGTCCGGGGGCAGACGAGATTC. Translating it yields CAWRVRGQTRF.

The rearrangement uses TRBV4-3 and TRBJ1-1; D is undetermined. CDR1 is LGHNA and CDR2 is YSLEER in the germline V gene. The CDR3 sequence is 13 residues long. Trimming took off 1 base at V and 4 bases at J, with 7 bases between the two ends. For the CDR3, the DNA is TGCGCCAGCAGCCAAGTAGGGCCCACTGAAGCTTTCTTT. As protein: CASSQVGPTEAFF.

The chain links TRBV6-6 to TRBJ2-5; D not resolved. CDR3 length: 11 residues. With 5 bases removed from V and 4 bases from J, the gap between germline ends came to 5 bases. The germline V gene encodes CDR1 MNHNY and CDR2 SVGAGI (reference sequence). CDR3 sequence (DNA): TGTGCCAGCAGTCAGGCAGAGACCCAGTACTTC. Translating gives CASSQAETQYF.

The chain has TRBV7-3 and TRBJ1-2; D remains unclear. The CDR3 sequence is 15 residues long. Between the trimmed V and J ends, which lost 2 bases and 0 bases, there was a span of 10 bases. Per the germline V gene, CDR1 is SGHTA and CDR2 is FQGTGA. CDR3 sequence reads: CASSLSMGANYGYTF. In DNA, the CDR3 is TGTGCCAGCAGCTTATCCATGGGCGCTAACTATGGCTACACCTTC.

This clone was recorded once. J is TRBJ1-3 and V is TRBV28; D is unclear. Trimming removed 5 bases at V and 4 bases at J, with 18 bases between. The CDR3 has 16 amino acids. In germline, CDR1 is MDHEN, CDR2 SYDVKM. CDR3 DNA: TGTGCCAGCAGTCGTGCGCAGGCCGTGGCAGGAAACACCATATATTTT. Translating it yields CASSRAQAVAGNTIYF.

This chain joins TRBV15 and TRBJ1-4; D not certain. Germline V lookup: CDR1 LNHNV, CDR2 YYDKDF (reference sequence). V lost 8 bases and J lost 8, with 21 bases in between. The CDR3 runs to 15 residues. The CDR3 here is CATVPGPRASEKLFF. The DNA of the CDR3 is TGTGCCACCGTCCCGGGCCCCCGGGCCAGCGAAAAACTGTTTTTT.

This clone was observed once. The chain combines TRBV7-2 with TRBJ2-2; D may be TRBD1 or TRBD2 (5 bases each). Germline values: CDR1 SGHTA, CDR2 FQGNSA. Deletions cut 1 base from V and 7 bases from J, with 16 bases between. The CDR3 sequence is 16 residues long. The CDR3, as DNA: TGTGCCAGCAGCTTAGTCCCAGGGACGTCCGGCGGGGAGCTGTTTTTT. Protein: CASSLVPGTSGGELFF.

J is TRBJ1-2 and V is TRBV16; D gene uncertain. The V gene lost 1 base and the J gene lost 2 bases, with 8 bases spanning the gap. The CDR3 contains 14 residues. Looked up from germline, CDR1 is KGHSY and CDR2 is FQNENV. CDR3 DNA sequence: TGTGCCAGCAGCCAATACGGCGGGAACTATGGCTACACCTTC. Amino acid sequence: CASSQYGGNYGYTF.

V is TRBV24-1 and J is TRBJ2-1; the match to TRBD1 covers 7 bases. CDR3 size: 17 residues. V lost 2 bases, J lost 2 bases, and 8 bases stayed unmatched. Germline V lookup: CDR1 KGHDR, CDR2 SFDVKD. The CDR3 loop is CATSDSAGDRTYNEQFF. Written as DNA, the CDR3 is TGTGCCACCAGTGATTCCGCCGGGGACAGAACCTACAATGAGCAGTTCTTC.

V and J are TRBV27 and TRBJ2-7, with D perhaps matching TRBD2 (6 bases). V lost 5 bases and J lost 3, with 11 bases in between. In germline, CDR1 is MNHEY, CDR2 SMNVEV (reference sequence). The CDR3 loop spans 13 amino acids. The CDR3 DNA reads as TGTGCCAGCAGTCCCCTGGGAGGCTACGAGCAGTACTTC. This codes for CASSPLGGYEQYF.

V gene TRBV7-2 combines with J gene TRBJ2-7; D is unresolved. The germline V gene encodes CDR1 SGHTA and CDR2 FQGNSA. The CDR3 is made up of 11 amino acids. The V end was cut by 5 bases, the J end by 4 bases, with 6 bases between. Written as DNA, the CDR3 is TGTGCCAGCAGCGCCGATTACGAGCAGTACTTC. It is translated as CASSADYEQYF.

Worth noting for this clone: A single base separates this from a much larger clone, so it may be a read error. The rearrangement uses TRBV7-3 and TRBJ1-5, with unresolved D. Germline CDR1 reads SGHTA; CDR2 reads FQGTGA. CDR3 length equals 12 residues. Trimming removed 2 bases at V and 4 bases at J, with 3 bases between. The CDR3 here is CASSLPNQPQHF. CDR3 DNA sequence: TGTGCCAGCAGCTTACCGAATCAGCCCCAGCATTTT.

The CDR3: CASSRSGGYEQYF. In DNA, the CDR3 is TGTGCCAGCAGCCGCAGTGGAGGGTACGAGCAGTACTTC. The gene calls are TRBV5-8 and TRBJ2-7, with D perhaps TRBD2 (6 bases). This CDR3 has 13 amino acids. V lost 4 bases and J 4 bases, leaving 12 bases between the germline ends. Per germline, CDR1 SGHTS and CDR2 YDEGEE.

The CDR3 region has the DNA TGCGCCAGCAGCCTCGGGACAGGGGGAGGATCACCCCTCCACTTT. Its translation: CASSLGTGGGSPLHF. V is TRBV5-1 and J is TRBJ1-6, with 11 bases fitting TRBD1. This CDR3 has 15 amino acids. Germline V gives CDR1 SGHRS, CDR2 YFSETQ. J gave up 10 bases and V 4 bases, and 7 bases lay outside the gene matches.

This clone was found once. The V call is TRBV5-5, the J call TRBJ1-5; tentatively, D is TRBD1 (6 bases). CDR3 length equals 13 residues. The germline V gene has CDR1 SGHKS and CDR2 YYEKEE (reference sequence). Trimming removed 4 bases at V and 6 bases at J, with 11 bases between. CDR3 loop: CASSGGGAQPQHF. The CDR3 nucleotides are TGTGCCAGCAGCGGAGGGGGGGCTCAGCCCCAGCATTTT. The full variable domain, its missing parts supplied by reference TRBV5-5 and TRBJ1-5, is DAGVTQSPTHLIKTRGQQVTLRCSPISGHKSVSWYQQVLGQGPQFIFQYYEKEERGRGNFPDRFSARQFPNYSSELNVNALLLGDSALYLCASSGGGAQPQHFGDGTRLSIL.

Comment on this clone: The sample carries other DNA sequences with the same CDR3. The V and J genes are TRBV30 and TRBJ1-5, with 7 bases aligning to TRBD1. Germline V lookup: CDR1 GTSNPN, CDR2 SVGIG (reference sequence). The ends lost 0 bases at V and 4 bases at J; junction bases unmatched: 0. The CDR3 spans 13 residues. CDR3 nucleotides: TGTGCCTGGAGTGTACAGGGGAATCAGCCCCAGCATTTT. Its translation is CAWSVQGNQPQHF.

The table lists this clone with a few counts. The chain uses TRBV7-8 and TRBJ1-6; 7 bases fit TRBD1. This CDR3 comprises 15 residues. V trimming: 5 bases; J trimming: 7 bases; junction bases outside the gene matches: 8. Germline values: CDR1 SGHVS, CDR2 FQNEAQ. In nucleotides, the CDR3 is TGTGCCAGCAGCACAGACAGGGAGGAGAATTCACCCCTCCACTTT. Translated, it gives CASSTDREENSPLHF. Using reference TRBV7-8 and TRBJ1-6 for the parts outside the CDR3, the full variable domain is GAGVSQSPRYKVAKRGQDVALRCDPISGHVSLFWYQQALGQGPEFLTYFQNEAQLDKSGLPSDRFFAERPEGSVSTLKIQRTQQEDSAVYLCASSTDREENSPLHFGNGTRLTVT.

This rearrangement joins TRBV6-5 to TRBJ2-1; the match to TRBD2 covers 8 bases. The CDR3 has 14 residues. The junction had 7 bases not matched to a gene; V was cut back by 8 bases and J by 4 bases. Germline lookup yields CDR1 MNHEY and CDR2 SVGAGI. CDR3: CASRGGRPYNEQFF. The CDR3 nucleotides read TGTGCCAGCCGGGGGGGCAGACCGTACAATGAGCAGTTCTTC.

As concerns this clone: The junction does not match germline at one end; this may be a read error. The gene calls are TRBV5-1 and TRBJ2-1; 9 bases align to TRBD2. This CDR3 has 15 amino acids. Germline-derived CDR1 and CDR2 are SGHRS and YFSETQ. The CDR3 here is CASSLGPSGNKEQFF. DNA for the CDR3: TGCGCCAGCAGCTTGGGGCCTAGCGGGAACAAGGAGCAGTTCTTC.